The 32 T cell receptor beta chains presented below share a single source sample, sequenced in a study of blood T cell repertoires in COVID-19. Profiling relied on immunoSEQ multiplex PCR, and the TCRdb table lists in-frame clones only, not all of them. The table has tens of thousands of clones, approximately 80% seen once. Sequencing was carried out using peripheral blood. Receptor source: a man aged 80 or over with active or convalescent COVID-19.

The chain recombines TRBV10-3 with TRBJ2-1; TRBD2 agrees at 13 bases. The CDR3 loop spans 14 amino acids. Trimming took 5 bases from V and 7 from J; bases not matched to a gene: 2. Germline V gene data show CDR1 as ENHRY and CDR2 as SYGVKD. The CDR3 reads CAISRTSGSNEQFF. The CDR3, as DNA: TGTGCCATCAGTCGGACTAGCGGGAGTAATGAGCAGTTCTTC.

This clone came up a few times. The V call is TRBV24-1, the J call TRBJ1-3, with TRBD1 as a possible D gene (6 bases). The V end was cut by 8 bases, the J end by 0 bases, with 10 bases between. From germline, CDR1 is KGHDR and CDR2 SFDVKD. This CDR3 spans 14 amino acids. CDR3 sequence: CATISDSSGNTIYF. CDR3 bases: TGTGCCACCATCTCGGACAGCTCTGGAAACACCATATATTTT.

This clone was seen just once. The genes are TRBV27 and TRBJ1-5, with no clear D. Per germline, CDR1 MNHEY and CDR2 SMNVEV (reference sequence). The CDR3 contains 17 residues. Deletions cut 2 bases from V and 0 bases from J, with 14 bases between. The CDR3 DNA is TGTGCCAGCAGTTTACGTCCCCCGAGGGTTAGCAATCAGCCCCAGCATTTT. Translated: CASSLRPPRVSNQPQHF.

CDR3 DNA: TGTGCCAGCAGCTTAACTCCTACGGGAGTCCTGAACAATGAGCAGTTCTTC. As protein: CASSLTPTGVLNNEQFF. The gene calls are TRBV7-3 and TRBJ2-1; weak D call: TRBD2 (6 bases). Per the germline V gene, CDR1 is SGHTA and CDR2 is FQGTGA. The CDR3 runs 17 residues. Deletions cut 0 bases from V and 5 bases from J, with 17 bases between.

The CDR3, as DNA: TGTGCCAGCAGCGGGGGACAGGGGGCCTACGAGCAGTACTTC. Translating it yields CASSGGQGAYEQYF. The rearrangement joins TRBV5-5 to TRBJ2-7, with 11 bases that match TRBD1. Germline V CDR1 and CDR2: SGHKS, YYEKEE (reference sequence). The junction had 2 bases not matched to a gene; V was cut back by 4 bases and J by 2 bases. This CDR3 has 14 amino acids.

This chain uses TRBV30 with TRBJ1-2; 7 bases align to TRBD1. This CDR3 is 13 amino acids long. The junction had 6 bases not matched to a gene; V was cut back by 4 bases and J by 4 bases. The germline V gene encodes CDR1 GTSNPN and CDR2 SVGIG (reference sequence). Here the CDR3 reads CAWNRDRPYGYTF. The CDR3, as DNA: TGTGCCTGGAACCGGGACAGACCCTATGGCTACACCTTC.

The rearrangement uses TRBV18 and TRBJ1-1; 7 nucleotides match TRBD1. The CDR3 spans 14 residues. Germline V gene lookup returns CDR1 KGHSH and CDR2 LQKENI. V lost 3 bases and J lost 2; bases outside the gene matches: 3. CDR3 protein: CASSPTGRNTEAFF. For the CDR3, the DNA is TGTGCCAGCTCACCGACAGGGAGAAACACTGAAGCTTTCTTT.

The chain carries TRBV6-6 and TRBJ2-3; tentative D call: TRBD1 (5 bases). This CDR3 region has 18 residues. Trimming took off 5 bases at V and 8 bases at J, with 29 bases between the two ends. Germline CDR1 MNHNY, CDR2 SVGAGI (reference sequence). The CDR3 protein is CASSLPGIATPLGGTQYF. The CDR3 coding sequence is TGTGCCAGCAGTCTACCAGGGATAGCAACCCCCTTGGGTGGTACGCAGTATTTT.

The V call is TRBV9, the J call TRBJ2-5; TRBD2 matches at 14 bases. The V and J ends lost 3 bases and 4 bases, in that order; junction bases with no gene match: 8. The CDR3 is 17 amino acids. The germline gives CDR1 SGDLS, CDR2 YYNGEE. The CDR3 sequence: CASSDLEGTSGRETQYF. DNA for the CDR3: TGTGCCAGCAGCGATCTCGAGGGGACTAGCGGGAGAGAGACCCAGTACTTC.

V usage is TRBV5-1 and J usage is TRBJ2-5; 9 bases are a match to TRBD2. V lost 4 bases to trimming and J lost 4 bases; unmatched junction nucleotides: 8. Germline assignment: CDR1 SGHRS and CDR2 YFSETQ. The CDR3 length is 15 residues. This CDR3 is CASSRNSGGGETQYF. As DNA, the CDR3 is TGCGCCAGCAGCCGAAATAGCGGGGGTGGAGAGACCCAGTACTTC.

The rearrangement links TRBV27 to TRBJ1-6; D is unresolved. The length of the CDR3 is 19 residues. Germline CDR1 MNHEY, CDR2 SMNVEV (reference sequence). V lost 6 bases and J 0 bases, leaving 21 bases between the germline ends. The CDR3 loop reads CASSLLRGLSSSYNSPLHF. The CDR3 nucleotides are TGTGCCAGCAGCTTACTACGAGGGCTCTCTAGCTCCTATAATTCACCCCTCCACTTT.

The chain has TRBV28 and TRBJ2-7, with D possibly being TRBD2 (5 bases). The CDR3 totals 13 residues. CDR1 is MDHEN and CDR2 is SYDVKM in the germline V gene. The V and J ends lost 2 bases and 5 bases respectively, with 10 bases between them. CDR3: CASSLNGIHEQYF. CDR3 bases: TGTGCCAGCAGTTTAAACGGGATTCACGAGCAGTACTTC.

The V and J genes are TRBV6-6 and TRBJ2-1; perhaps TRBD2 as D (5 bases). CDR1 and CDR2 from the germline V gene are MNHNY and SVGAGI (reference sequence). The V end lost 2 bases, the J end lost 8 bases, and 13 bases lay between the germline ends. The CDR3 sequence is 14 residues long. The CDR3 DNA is TGTGCCAGCAGTTACGAGGGTAACCTCGATGAGCAGTTCTTC. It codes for CASSYEGNLDEQFF.

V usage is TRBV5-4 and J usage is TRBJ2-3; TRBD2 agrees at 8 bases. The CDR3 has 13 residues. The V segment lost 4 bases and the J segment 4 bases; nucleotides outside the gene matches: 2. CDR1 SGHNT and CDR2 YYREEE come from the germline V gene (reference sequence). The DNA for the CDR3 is TGTGCCAGCAGCAGGACTAGCTCAGATACGCAGTATTTT. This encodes CASSRTSSDTQYF.

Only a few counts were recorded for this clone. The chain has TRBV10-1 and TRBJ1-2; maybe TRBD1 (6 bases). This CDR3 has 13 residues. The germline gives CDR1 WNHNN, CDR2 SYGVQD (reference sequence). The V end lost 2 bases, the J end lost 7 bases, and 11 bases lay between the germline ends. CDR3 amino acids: CASSEARGSGYTF. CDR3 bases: TGCGCCAGCAGTGAGGCCAGGGGCTCTGGCTACACCTTC.

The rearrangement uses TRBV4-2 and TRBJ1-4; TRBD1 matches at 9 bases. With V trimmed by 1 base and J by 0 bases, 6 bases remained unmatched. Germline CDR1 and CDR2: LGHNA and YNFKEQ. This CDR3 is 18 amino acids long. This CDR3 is CASSQVRQGETTNEKLFF. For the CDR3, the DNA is TGTGCCAGCAGCCAAGTGCGACAGGGGGAAACAACTAATGAAAAACTGTTTTTT.

In DNA form, the CDR3 reads TGTGCCAGCAGTCCAAGGGACAGGGTCTACGAGCAGTACTTC. Translated: CASSPRDRVYEQYF. The rearrangement uses TRBV2 and TRBJ2-7, with 9 bases matching TRBD1. Germline-derived CDR1 and CDR2 are SNHLY and FYNNEI. J gave up 3 bases and V 5 bases, and 5 bases lay outside the gene matches. This CDR3 comprises 14 residues.

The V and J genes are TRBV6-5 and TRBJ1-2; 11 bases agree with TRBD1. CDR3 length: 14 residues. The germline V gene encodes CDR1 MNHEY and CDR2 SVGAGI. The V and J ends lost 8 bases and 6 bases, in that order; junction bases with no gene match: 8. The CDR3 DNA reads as TGTGCCAGCCTTCGGGACAGGGGGTTGGATGGCTACACCTTC. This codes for CASLRDRGLDGYTF.

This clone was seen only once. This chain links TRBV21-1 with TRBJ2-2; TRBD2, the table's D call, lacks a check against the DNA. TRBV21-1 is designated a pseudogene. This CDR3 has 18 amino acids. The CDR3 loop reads CASSKGKRGAPNTGELFF. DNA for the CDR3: TGTGCCAGCAGCAAAGGAAAGCGGGGGGCCCCAAACACCGGGGAGCTGTTTTTT.

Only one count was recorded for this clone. The CDR3 protein is CASSDGQVNIQYF. The DNA of the CDR3 is TGTGCCAGCAGTGACGGCCAGGTAAACATTCAGTACTTC. The V call is TRBV6-1, the J call TRBJ2-4; D is uncertain. Deletions cut 3 bases from V and 6 bases from J, with 9 bases between. Germline values: CDR1 MNHNS, CDR2 SASEGT. The CDR3 extends over 13 amino acids.

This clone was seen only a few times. In DNA form, the CDR3 reads TGCGCCAGCAGCCAAGGTCAGGGGAACTCCTATGGCTACACCTTC. This sequence encodes CASSQGQGNSYGYTF. The rearrangement uses TRBV4-3 and TRBJ1-2, with D possibly being TRBD1 (6 bases). This CDR3 is built from 15 residues. Trimming took off 1 base at V and 4 bases at J, with 13 bases between the two ends. Germline V gene sequence: CDR1 LGHNA, CDR2 YSLEER.

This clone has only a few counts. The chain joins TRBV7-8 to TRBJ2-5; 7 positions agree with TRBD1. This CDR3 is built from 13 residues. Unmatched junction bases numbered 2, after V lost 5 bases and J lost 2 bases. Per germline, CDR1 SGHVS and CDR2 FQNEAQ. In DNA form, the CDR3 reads TGTGCCAGCAGCATGGGACAGCAAGAGACCCAGTACTTC. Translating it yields CASSMGQQETQYF.

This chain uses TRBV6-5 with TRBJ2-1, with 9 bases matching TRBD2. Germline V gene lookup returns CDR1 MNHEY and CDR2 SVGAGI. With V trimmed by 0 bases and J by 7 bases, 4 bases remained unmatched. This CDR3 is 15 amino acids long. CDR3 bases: TGTGCCAGCAGTTACTCGCGGGAGGGCACAAATGAGCAGTTCTTC. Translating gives CASSYSREGTNEQFF.

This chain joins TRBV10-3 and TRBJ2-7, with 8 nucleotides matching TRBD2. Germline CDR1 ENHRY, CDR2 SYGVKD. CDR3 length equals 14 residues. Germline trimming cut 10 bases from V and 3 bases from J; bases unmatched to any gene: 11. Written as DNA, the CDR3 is TGTGCCACCGCAATAGCGGGGCGCAGCTACGAGCAGTACTTC. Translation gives CATAIAGRSYEQYF.

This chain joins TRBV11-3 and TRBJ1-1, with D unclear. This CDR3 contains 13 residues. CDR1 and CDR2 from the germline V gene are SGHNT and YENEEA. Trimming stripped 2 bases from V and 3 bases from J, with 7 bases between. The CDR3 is CASSLREDTEAFF. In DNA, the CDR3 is TGTGCCAGCAGCTTAAGGGAGGACACTGAAGCTTTCTTT.

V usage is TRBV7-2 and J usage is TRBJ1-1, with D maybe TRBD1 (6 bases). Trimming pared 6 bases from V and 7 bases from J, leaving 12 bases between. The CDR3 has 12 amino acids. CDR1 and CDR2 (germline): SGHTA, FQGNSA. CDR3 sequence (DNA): TGTGCCAGCAGAGGGGGTGGGGTTGAAGCTTTCTTT. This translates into CASRGGGVEAFF.

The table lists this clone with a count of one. The CDR3 sequence: CANSVQEFTEAFF. CDR3 in DNA: TGTGCCAACAGCGTACAGGAGTTCACTGAAGCTTTCTTT. The chain has TRBV12-3 or TRBV12-4 and TRBJ1-1; perhaps TRBD1 as D (5 bases). The CDR3 totals 13 residues. V dropped 10 bases and J dropped 4 bases, with 16 bases sitting between them.

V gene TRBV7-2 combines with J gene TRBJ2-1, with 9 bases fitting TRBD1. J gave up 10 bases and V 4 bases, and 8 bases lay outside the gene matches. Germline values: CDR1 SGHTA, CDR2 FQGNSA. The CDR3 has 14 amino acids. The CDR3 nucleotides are TGTGCCAGCAGCTCCCGGACAGGGGAGCAGGAGCAGTTCTTC. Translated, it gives CASSSRTGEQEQFF.

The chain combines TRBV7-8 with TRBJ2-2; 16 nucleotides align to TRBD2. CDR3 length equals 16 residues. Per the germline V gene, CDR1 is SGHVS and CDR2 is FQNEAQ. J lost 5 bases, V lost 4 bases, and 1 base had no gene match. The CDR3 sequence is CASSWGLAGGTGELFF. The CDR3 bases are TGTGCCAGCAGCTGGGGACTAGCGGGGGGGACCGGGGAGCTGTTTTTT.

In DNA form, the CDR3 reads TGTGCCAGCAGCAAAAGTCGCGCGTCCTACGAGCAGTACTTC. Residues: CASSKSRASYEQYF. This chain uses TRBV21-1 with TRBJ2-7; the DNA was not compared with TRBD2, the D call given in the table. TRBV21-1 constitutes a pseudogene. This CDR3 region has 14 residues.

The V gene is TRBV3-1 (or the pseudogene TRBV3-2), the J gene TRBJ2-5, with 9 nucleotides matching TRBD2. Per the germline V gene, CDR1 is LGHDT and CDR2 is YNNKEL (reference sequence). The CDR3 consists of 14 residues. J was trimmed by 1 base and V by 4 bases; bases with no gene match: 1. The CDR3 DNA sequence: TGTGCCAGCAGCCGAGCGGGGGGCCAAGAGACCCAGTACTTC. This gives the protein CASSRAGGQETQYF.

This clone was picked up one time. The CDR3 DNA sequence: TGTGCCAACCCCTTGACAGGCCGTTCCTATGGCTACACCTTC. This gives the protein CANPLTGRSYGYTF. The chain links TRBV6-5 to TRBJ1-2, with TRBD1 as a possible D gene (6 bases). Germline lookup yields CDR1 MNHEY and CDR2 SVGAGI. V was clipped by 10 bases and J by 4 bases, with 19 bases between them. The CDR3 covers 14 residues.